A single sample gave rise to the 7 T cell receptor beta chains below, sequenced in a study of T cell repertoires in cytomegalovirus infection. From the reads, TCRdb called clonotypes with MiXCR, one entry per CDR3 protein. The sample includes roughly 300,000 distinct CDR3 sequences, about a quarter of them seen just once. The sequenced sample consisted of PBMCs. The source of these receptors is a human donor in good health (CMV status not recorded). Some clones in this sample may be carry-over from other donors' samples.

The chain couples TRBV11-3 to TRBJ2-1; D is tentatively TRBD1 or TRBD2 (5 bases each). The CDR3 is 13 amino acids. V was pared by 5 bases and J by 15 bases, with 20 bases between. Germline CDR1 SGHNT, CDR2 YENEEA. The CDR3 sequence: CASSPGPQRPLFF. CDR3 DNA sequence: TGTGCCAGCAGCCCGGGGCCTCAGCGGCCCCTGTTCTTC.

This clonotype was counted many times. The chain joins TRBV7-2 to TRBJ1-1; D unclear. V dropped 1 base and J dropped 0 bases, with 9 bases sitting between them. The CDR3 loop spans 15 amino acids. Germline V gene data show CDR1 as SGHTA and CDR2 as FQGNSA. The CDR3 DNA is TGTGCCAGCAGCTTAGTTCCCCTGATGAACACTGAAGCTTTCTTT. It translates to CASSLVPLMNTEAFF.

The rearrangement uses TRBV20-1 and TRBJ1-6; 10 bases align to TRBD1. Losses at the gene ends were 1 base for V and 7 bases for J; bases not matched to a gene: 4. The CDR3 runs to 15 residues. Germline V gene sequence: CDR1 DFQATT, CDR2 SNEGSKA (reference sequence). The CDR3 DNA sequence: TGCAGTGCTAGAGTACCGGGACAGGGGAATTCACCCCTCCACTTT. Amino acids: CSARVPGQGNSPLHF.

This clonotype was seen ten or more times. The chain links TRBV28 to TRBJ1-5, with D unclear. Per the germline V gene, CDR1 is MDHEN and CDR2 is SYDVKM. The CDR3 totals 11 residues. Trimming shortened V by 3 bases and J by 4 bases, and 1 base separated the two germline ends. The CDR3 DNA follows: TGTGCCAGCAGTTTGAATCAGCCCCAGCATTTT. Translation gives CASSLNQPQHF.

This clonotype was counted a few times. The genes are TRBV7-9 and TRBJ1-1; D might be TRBD1 (5 bases). From germline, CDR1 is SEHNR and CDR2 FQNEAQ (reference sequence). The germline V and J ends were trimmed by 10 bases and 2 bases, with 17 bases remaining between them. CDR3 length equals 14 residues. The CDR3 loop reads CATFMGGVNTEAFF. CDR3 DNA: TGTGCCACCTTTATGGGGGGTGTAAACACTGAAGCTTTCTTT.

This chain joins TRBV10-3 and TRBJ2-7; D is ambiguous. CDR1 and CDR2 from the germline V gene are ENHRY and SYGVKD. Trimming pared 6 bases from V and 9 bases from J, leaving 18 bases between. The CDR3 has 13 residues. The DNA for the CDR3 is TGTGCCATCAGGGAAACCAGCGCCGTGGGGCAGTACTTC. Protein product: CAIRETSAVGQYF.

The table lists this clonotype with a few counts. The chain carries TRBV3-1 and TRBJ2-3, with 7 bases aligning to TRBD1. V lost 5 bases and J lost 4; bases outside the gene matches: 3. The length of the CDR3 is 13 residues. Germline loops: CDR1 LGHDT, CDR2 YNNKEL (reference sequence). The CDR3 nucleotides read TGTGCCAGCAGCAGGGACAGTCCAGATACGCAGTATTTT. It codes for CASSRDSPDTQYF.